The T cell receptor beta chain under discussion was sequenced for a study of early stage breast cancer tumors. The V gene's germline CDR1 is LGHNA and CDR2 YSLEER. The CDR3 is 18 residues long. The V end lost 3 bases, the J end lost 0 bases, and 17 bases lay between the germline ends. The table came from immunoSEQ multiplex PCR; TCRdb's copy has only in-frame clones and leaves some out. Of roughly 48,000 clones in the sample, approximately 80% are singletons; the top ten hold about 1.3%. Sequencing was performed on blood. The sequence was collected from a person in their fifties or sixties with breast cancer. V and J are TRBV4-3 and TRBJ2-2; D perhaps matches TRBD2 (6 bases). The CDR3 DNA is TGCGCCAGCAGCCAGCGGGACCTACGCCCTTCGAACACCGGGGAGCTGTTTTTT. Its protein is CASSQRDLRPSNTGELFF.